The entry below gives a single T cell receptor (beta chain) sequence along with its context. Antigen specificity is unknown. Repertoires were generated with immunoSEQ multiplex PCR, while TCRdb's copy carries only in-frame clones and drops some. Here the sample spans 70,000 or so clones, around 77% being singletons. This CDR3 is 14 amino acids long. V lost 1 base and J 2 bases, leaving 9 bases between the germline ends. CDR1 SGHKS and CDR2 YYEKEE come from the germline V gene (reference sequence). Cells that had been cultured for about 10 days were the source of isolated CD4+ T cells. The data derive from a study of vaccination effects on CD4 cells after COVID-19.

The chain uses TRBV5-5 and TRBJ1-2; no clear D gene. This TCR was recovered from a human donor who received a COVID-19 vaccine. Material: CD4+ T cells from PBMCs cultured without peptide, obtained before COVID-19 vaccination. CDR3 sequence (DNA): TGTGCCAGCAGCTTGTGGACGGAAAACTATGGCTACACCTTC. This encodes CASSLWTENYGYTF.